The 15 T cell receptor beta chains presented below share a single source sample, sequenced in a study of vaccination and CD4 T cells after COVID-19. Treatment described: roughly nine-day PBMC culture with coronavirus spike peptide pools or control peptides (ViraFEST assay). One should note that the unexposed donor's CD4+ T cells were collected before the COVID-19 pandemic (2011-2018). The study sequenced cultured CD4+ T cell DNA using the Oncomine TCR Beta short-read assay. TCRdb fed the PCR reads into MiXCR, producing one record per CDR3 protein. The sample yields over 7,000 distinct CDR3 sequences, roughly 50% seen once. These receptors' targets are unknown. The specimen sequenced was CD4+ T cells from blood, cultured in vitro. These receptors were collected from a human donor in good health.

This chain links TRBV12-3 or TRBV12-4 with TRBJ1-5; a weak D match, TRBD1 (6 bases). The CDR3 runs to 14 residues. Trimming took off 6 bases at V and 3 bases at J, with 12 bases between the two ends. CDR3 DNA sequence: TGTGCCAGCAGCCTCAGGACAGACAATCAGCCCCAGCATTTT. Amino acid sequence: CASSLRTDNQPQHF.

J is TRBJ1-2 and V is TRBV5-6; D not certain. The CDR3 has 15 amino acids. Germline assignment: CDR1 SGHDT and CDR2 YYEEEE. Trimming removed 0 bases at V and 4 bases at J, with 13 bases between. CDR3 protein: CASSLDASRPYGYTF. The CDR3 DNA reads as TGTGCCAGCAGCTTGGACGCTTCGAGGCCCTATGGCTACACCTTC.

This clonotype was counted between two and nine times. This rearrangement joins TRBV20-1 to TRBJ2-3; 8 nucleotides align to TRBD2. From germline, CDR1 is DFQATT and CDR2 SNEGSKA (reference sequence). CDR3 length equals 15 residues. V gave up 6 bases and J gave up 5 bases; unmatched junction bases: 13. The CDR3 loop is CSAGLAGGRRDTQYF. CDR3 coding DNA: TGCAGTGCCGGACTAGCCGGCGGGAGAAGAGATACGCAGTATTTT.

V gene TRBV12-3 or TRBV12-4 combines with J gene TRBJ2-1; TRBD2 aligns across 16 bases. Trimming cost V 6 bases and J 6 bases; bases outside gene matches: 5. The CDR3 length is 16 residues. The CDR3 here is CASSRGLAGGGNEQFF. The CDR3 DNA sequence: TGTGCCAGCAGCCGGGGACTAGCGGGGGGGGGCAATGAGCAGTTCTTC.

V usage is TRBV11-2 and J usage is TRBJ2-7; the D call may be TRBD1 or TRBD2 (6 bases each). V shed 3 bases and J shed 6 bases, with 15 bases lying between them. The CDR3 sequence is 14 residues long. Germline V gene data show CDR1 as SGHAT and CDR2 as FQNNGV. The CDR3 nucleotides read TGTGCCAGCAGCTTTCAAGGGGGGTACGCCGAGCAGTACTTC. Translation gives CASSFQGGYAEQYF. Drawing the rest from reference TRBV11-2 and TRBJ2-7, the complete variable domain is EAGVAQSPRYKIIEKRQSVAFWCNPISGHATLYWYQQILGQGPKLLIQFQNNGVVDDSQLPKDRFSAERLKGVDSTLKIQPAKLEDSAVYLCASSFQGGYAEQYFGPGTRLTVT.

The genes are TRBV5-1 and TRBJ2-1, with 7 bases matching TRBD2. This CDR3 has 14 amino acids. CDR1 is SGHRS and CDR2 is YFSETQ in the germline V gene. V gave up 5 bases and J gave up 0 bases; unmatched junction bases: 2. The CDR3 is CASRAGDSYNEQFF. The CDR3 DNA reads as TGCGCCAGCAGGGCGGGGGACTCCTACAATGAGCAGTTCTTC.

The chain employs TRBV7-6 and TRBJ2-2; D is uncertain. CDR1 is SGHVS, CDR2 FNYEAQ, per germline. V lost 5 bases to trimming and J lost 8 bases, with 15 bases between them. The length of the CDR3 is 14 residues. CDR3 DNA: TGTGCCAGCAGCCGCGGACCCGACCGAGGGGAGCTGTTTTTT. Protein sequence: CASSRGPDRGELFF.

The sample holds a few counts of this clonotype. The chain is built from TRBV6-1 and TRBJ1-6; perhaps TRBD1 as D (5 bases). There are 13 residues in the CDR3. CDR1 MNHNS and CDR2 SASEGT come from the germline V gene. Trimming stripped 3 bases from V and 11 bases from J, with 11 bases between. The CDR3 DNA sequence: TGTGCCAGCAGTGATATCAGGGTTGCACCCCTCCACTTT. Protein: CASSDIRVAPLHF.

This rearrangement joins TRBV5-1 to TRBJ2-3; 8 bases fit TRBD1. The trim removed 5 bases at V and 5 bases at J, leaving 7 bases unmatched. Germline loops: CDR1 SGHRS, CDR2 YFSETQ. The CDR3 is 14 residues long. The CDR3 coding sequence is TGCGCCAGCAGATACGGAGGGACAGGAGATACGCAGTATTTT. Residues: CASRYGGTGDTQYF.

This sequence joins TRBV10-3 and TRBJ1-4; D is undetermined. The V gene lost 4 bases and the J gene lost 0 bases, with 6 bases spanning the gap. There are 14 residues in the CDR3. Germline values: CDR1 ENHRY, CDR2 SYGVKD. The CDR3 loop reads CAISGEATNEKLFF. The CDR3 DNA reads TGTGCCATCAGTGGGGAAGCAACTAATGAAAAACTGTTTTTT.

This chain uses TRBV7-9 with TRBJ2-3; no clear D gene. This CDR3 contains 14 residues. Germline CDR1 reads SEHNR; CDR2 reads FQNEAQ (reference sequence). Trimming took 0 bases from V and 6 from J, leaving 10 bases between them. The CDR3 region is CASSLAILGDTQYF. DNA for the CDR3: TGTGCCAGCAGCTTAGCGATACTGGGGGATACGCAGTATTTT.

This rearrangement joins TRBV6-2 or TRBV6-3 to TRBJ1-6; the match to TRBD1 covers 7 bases. Germline CDR1 and CDR2: MNHEY and SVGEGT. Trimming removed 8 bases from V and 7 bases from J; junction bases left unmatched: 8. The CDR3 covers 14 residues. CDR3 nucleotides: TGTGCCAGCGGGAAAACAGGGGAAAATTCACCCCTCCACTTT. This codes for CASGKTGENSPLHF.

The chain joins TRBV12-3 or TRBV12-4 to TRBJ1-5; D remains ambiguous. The CDR3 loop spans 13 amino acids. Trimming removed 5 bases from V and 6 bases from J, with 11 bases in between. The CDR3 DNA follows: TGTGCCAGCAGTACCGGTCTTGGTCAGCCCCAGCATTTT. Amino acid sequence: CASSTGLGQPQHF.

In its sample, this clonotype is medium-sized. The chain joins TRBV7-2 to TRBJ2-1; the D call may be TRBD1 or TRBD2 (5 bases each). Trimming shortened V by 5 bases and J by 8 bases, and 16 bases separated the two germline ends. The CDR3 runs to 14 residues. The germline V gene encodes CDR1 SGHTA and CDR2 FQGNSA. CDR3 loop: CASSLFGAGDEQFF. The CDR3, as DNA: TGTGCCAGCAGCCTCTTCGGGGCTGGGGATGAGCAGTTCTTC. The full variable domain, its missing parts supplied by reference TRBV7-2 and TRBJ2-1, is GAGVSQSPSNKVTEKGKDVELRCDPISGHTALYWYRQSLGQGLEFLIYFQGNSAPDKSGLPSDRFSAERTGGSVSTLTIQRTQQEDSAVYLCASSLFGAGDEQFFGPGTRLTVL.

The CDR3 here is CSASNVQANQPQHF. The CDR3 nucleotides read TGCAGTGCTAGTAATGTCCAGGCCAATCAGCCCCAGCATTTT. V and J are TRBV20-1 and TRBJ1-5; D ambiguous. The CDR3 contains 14 residues. Trimming left V 3 bases short and J 3 bases short, with 12 bases between. Germline CDR1 reads DFQATT; CDR2 reads SNEGSKA (reference sequence).